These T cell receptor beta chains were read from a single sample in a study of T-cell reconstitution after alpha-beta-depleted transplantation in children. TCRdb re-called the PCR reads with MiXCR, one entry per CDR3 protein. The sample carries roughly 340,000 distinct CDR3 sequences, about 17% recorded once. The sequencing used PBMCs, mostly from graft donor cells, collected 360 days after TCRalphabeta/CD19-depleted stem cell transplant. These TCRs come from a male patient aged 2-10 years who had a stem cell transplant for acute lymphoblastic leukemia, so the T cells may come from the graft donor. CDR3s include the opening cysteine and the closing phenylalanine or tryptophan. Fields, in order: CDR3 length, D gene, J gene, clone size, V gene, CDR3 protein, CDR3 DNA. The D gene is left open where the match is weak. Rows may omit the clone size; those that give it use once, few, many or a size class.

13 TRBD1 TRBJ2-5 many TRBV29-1 CSARTGLRETQYF TGCAGCGCTAGGACAGGGCTAAGGGAGACCCAGTACTTC
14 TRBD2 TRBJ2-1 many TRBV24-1 CATSDRLAALEQFF TGTGCCACCAGTGATCGACTAGCGGCCCTTGAGCAGTTCTTC
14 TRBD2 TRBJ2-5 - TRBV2 CASRPLAGVETQYF TGTGCCAGCAGACCCCTAGCGGGAGTTGAGACCCAGTACTTC
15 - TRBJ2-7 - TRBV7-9 CASSLAGTWSYEQYF TGTGCCAGCAGCTTAGCCGGAACTTGGAGCTACGAGCAGTACTTC
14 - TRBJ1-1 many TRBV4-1 CASSQVPPGAEAFF TGCGCCAGCAGCCAAGTCCCCCCTGGGGCTGAAGCTTTCTTT
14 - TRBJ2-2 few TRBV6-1 CASSWDTHTGELFF TGTGCCAGCAGCTGGGACACCCACACCGGGGAGCTGTTTTTT
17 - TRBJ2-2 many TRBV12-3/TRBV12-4 CASRNTQYRRQTGELFF TGTGCCAGCAGGAACACCCAATACCGGAGGCAGACCGGGGAGCTGTTTTTT
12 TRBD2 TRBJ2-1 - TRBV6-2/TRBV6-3 CASVAGGNEQFF TGTGCCAGCGTAGCGGGAGGCAATGAGCAGTTCTTC
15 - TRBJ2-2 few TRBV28 CASSLRDFNTGELFF TGTGCCAGCAGTTTACGGGACTTCAACACCGGGGAGCTGTTTTTT
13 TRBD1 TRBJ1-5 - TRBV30 CAWATGGGQPQHF TGTGCCTGGGCGACAGGGGGCGGTCAGCCCCAGCATTTT
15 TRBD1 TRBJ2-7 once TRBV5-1 CASSTIPGQGYEQYF TGCGCCAGCAGCACAATTCCGGGACAGGGCTACGAGCAGTACTTC
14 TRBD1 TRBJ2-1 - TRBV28 CASRTDRGYNEQFF TGTGCCAGCAGAACGGACAGGGGCTACAATGAGCAGTTCTTC
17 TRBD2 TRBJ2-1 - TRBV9 CASSIHSSGRGYNEQFF TGTGCCAGCAGCATCCACTCCAGCGGGAGGGGGTACAATGAGCAGTTCTTC
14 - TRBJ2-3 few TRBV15 CATSNRRSTDTQYF TGTGCCACCAGCAACCGTCGTAGCACAGATACGCAGTATTTT
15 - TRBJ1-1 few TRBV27 CASAAPGRQSRKAFF TGTGCCAGCGCCGCACCGGGACGCCAGTCCCGCAAAGCTTTCTTT
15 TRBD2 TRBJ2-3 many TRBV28 CASSILAGATDTQYF TGTGCCAGCAGTATACTAGCGGGGGCCACAGATACGCAGTATTTT
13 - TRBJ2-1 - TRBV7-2 CASSSILRGEQFF TGTGCCAGCAGCTCCATCCTGAGGGGTGAGCAGTTCTTC